This T cell receptor beta chain was captured in a study of shared clonotypes between healthy human individuals. Across the study: Each donor's CD8 memory used one plate, CD8 naive two, each CD4 subset three.

The donor population consisted of healthy HIV-negative adults with no recent acute infections or vaccinations. The repertoire was sequenced with immunoSEQ multiplex PCR; TCRdb's copy has only in-frame clones and lacks some. The sample shows roughly 1 million clones, around 74% of them seen only once. The CDR3 spans 16 residues. The origin of this receptor is a man aged 18 to 35 in good health. Sequencing was carried out using memory CD4+ T cells sorted from blood. Subset noted: CD45RA-negative fraction. V gene TRBV12-2 combines with J gene TRBJ2-5. TRBV12-2 is a listed pseudogene. The CDR3 loop is CASRLGPGPIQETQYF. As DNA, the CDR3 is TGTGCAAGTCGCTTGGGGCCGGGACCTATCCAAGAGACCCAGTACTTC.